This T cell receptor (beta chain) appears in the sequencing data of a study of T cells in Graves' hyperthyroidism and ophthalmopathy. CDR1 and CDR2 (germline): MDHEN, SYDVKM. Trimming removed 8 bases from V and 0 bases from J, with 11 bases in between. This CDR3 spans 14 amino acids. RNA transcripts served as the template for amplifying TCR beta CDR3 regions. The HTBI primer set was used in a first-round RT-PCR of the TCR CDR3. Each CDR3 protein gets one entry after TCRdb re-called the multiplex PCR reads with MiXCR. The data show 300,000 to 450,000 distinct CDR3 sequences, more than 12% seen once. Sequencing was performed on blood. This sequence joins TRBV28 and TRBJ2-1, with a tentative D call TRBD1 (5 bases). This TCR derives from a woman aged 25-40 years with Graves' ophthalmopathy. CDR3: CASRQGLSYNEQFF. The DNA for the CDR3 is TGTGCCAGCCGCCAGGGTCTCTCCTACAATGAGCAGTTCTTC.